Listed below are T cell receptor beta chains from one sample, sequenced in a study of T cells in localized non-small cell lung cancer. Using immunoSEQ multiplex PCR, the repertoire was profiled, and TCRdb retains in-frame clones only, with some absent. The sample lists around 92,000 clones; just over 90% were seen once. Specimen: PBMCs, collected before any cancer treatment. All receptors come from a woman aged 40 to 75 with stage II squamous cell lung carcinoma. Each CDR3 is given with its conserved first and last residue. The D gene is left open where the match is weak. Size tells how often a clone was seen (once, few, many) or the class of an expanded clone, and some rows leave it out.

TRBJ2-5,-,TRBV15,-,CATSRGVKGHQETQYF,TGTGCCACCAGCAGGGGTGTCAAAGGGCACCAAGAGACCCAGTACTTC
TRBJ2-7,-,TRBV5-4,-,CASSIERALPYEQYF,TGTGCCAGCAGCATAGAGCGGGCCTTACCCTACGAGCAGTACTTC
TRBJ2-5,-,TRBV29-1,TRBD2,CSVELAGGPRETQYF,TGCAGCGTTGAGTTGGCGGGAGGGCCAAGAGAGACCCAGTACTTC
TRBJ1-2,-,TRBV7-9,TRBD1,CASSLLVTGQNPNYGYTF,TGTGCCAGCAGCTTATTAGTTACGGGACAGAACCCTAACTATGGCTACACCTTC
TRBJ2-1,-,TRBV11-2,-,CASSLEGSGNNEQFF,TGTGCCAGCAGCTTAGAGGGTAGCGGAAACAATGAGCAGTTCTTC
TRBJ2-1,-,TRBV18,-,CASYPGEQFF,TGTGCCAGCTATCCGGGTGAGCAGTTCTTC
TRBJ1-3,once,TRBV7-9,-,CASSLRGQGAGNTIYF,TGTGCCAGCAGCTTACGGGGCCAGGGCGCTGGAAACACCATATATTTT
TRBJ2-6,once,TRBV6-5,-,CASSYSKGTRVLTF,TGTGCCAGCAGTTACTCGAAGGGAACGCGGGTCCTGACTTTC
TRBJ1-5,-,TRBV6-5,-,CASSPDSGSNQPQHF,TGTGCCAGCAGCCCAGACAGCGGTAGCAATCAGCCCCAGCATTTT
TRBJ2-3,-,TRBV5-1,-,CASSFDGSSTDTQYF,TGCGCCAGCAGCTTTGACGGGAGTAGCACAGATACGCAGTATTTT
TRBJ2-5,-,TRBV27,-,CASSLRPRGETQYF,TGTGCCAGCAGCTTAAGACCCAGGGGAGAGACCCAGTACTTC
TRBJ2-2,-,TRBV6-5,-,CASSYSRAGYTGELFF,TGTGCCAGCAGTTACTCGAGGGCAGGGTACACCGGGGAGCTGTTTTTT
TRBJ1-1,few,TRBV27,-,CASSLTLTGTEAFF,TGTGCCAGCAGTTTAACTCTAACTGGCACTGAAGCTTTCTTT
TRBJ1-4,-,TRBV5-5,-,CASSLRATSGTNEKLFF,TGTGCCAGCAGCTTAAGGGCTACTTCGGGAACTAATGAAAAACTGTTTTTT
TRBJ1-2,-,TRBV29-1,-,CSVEDGGGPWGYTF,TGCAGCGTTGAAGATGGAGGGGGACCCTGGGGCTACACCTTC
TRBJ2-1,-,TRBV6-6,-,CASSYTGITFF,TGTGCCAGCAGTTACACCGGGATCACGTTCTTC
TRBJ1-6,-,TRBV6-6,TRBD1,CASGGQGASPLHF,TGTGCCAGCGGGGGGCAGGGGGCTTCACCCCTCCACTTT
TRBJ1-6,-,TRBV6-4,-,CASSRGDKAPLHF,TGTGCCAGCAGTAGAGGGGACAAGGCACCCCTCCACTTT
TRBJ1-3,many,TRBV19,-,CASSIGQPGNTIYF,TGTGCCAGTAGTATAGGACAGCCTGGAAACACCATATATTTT
TRBJ1-2,-,TRBV28,TRBD1,CASSVQGARGYTF,TGTGCCAGCAGTGTACAGGGGGCGCGAGGCTACACCTTC
TRBJ1-1,-,TRBV7-6,-,CASSLIGGGEAFF,TGTGCCAGCAGCCTTATCGGTGGGGGAGAAGCTTTCTTT
TRBJ1-5,once,TRBV5-1,-,CASSLGSNQPQHF,TGCGCCAGCAGCTTGGGGTCCAATCAGCCCCAGCATTTT
TRBJ2-7,-,TRBV5-4,TRBD1,CASSPGNRDRAYEQYF,TGTGCCAGCAGCCCGGGGAACCGGGACAGGGCATACGAGCAGTACTTC
TRBJ1-3,-,TRBV6-5,-,CASSYQDSSGNTIYF,TGTGCCAGCAGTTACCAGGACAGCTCTGGAAACACCATATATTTT
TRBJ2-1,few,TRBV20-1,-,CSATPQVEQFF,TGCAGTGCTACCCCTCAGGTTGAGCAGTTCTTC
TRBJ2-7,-,TRBV19,TRBD1,CASSRDRAAYEQYF,TGTGCCAGTAGTCGGGACAGGGCAGCCTACGAGCAGTACTTC
TRBJ1-1,few,TRBV29-1,-,CSVEVVTEAFF,TGCAGCGTTGAGGTGGTTACTGAAGCTTTCTTT
TRBJ2-2,-,TRBV27,TRBD1,CASRDRGGNNANTGELFF,TGTGCCAGCAGGGACAGGGGTGGAAATAACGCGAACACCGGGGAGCTGTTTTTT
TRBJ1-6,-,TRBV19,-,CASSDTVGSPLHF,TGTGCCAGTAGCGACACCGTGGGTTCACCCCTCCACTTT
TRBJ2-7,-,TRBV4-1,-,CASATDSGSYEQYF,TGCGCCAGCGCGACAGATTCAGGGTCCTACGAGCAGTACTTC
TRBJ1-5,-,TRBV19,-,CASSGVGNQPQHF,TGTGCCAGTAGTGGGGTGGGCAATCAGCCCCAGCATTTT
TRBJ2-2,-,TRBV29-1,-,CSVTPPGRNTGELFF,TGCAGCGTTACTCCCCCTGGGCGGAACACCGGGGAGCTGTTTTTT
TRBJ2-5,-,TRBV13,-,CASSPSYRLLYQETQYF,TGTGCCAGCAGTCCTTCCTACAGGTTACTGTACCAAGAGACCCAGTACTTC
TRBJ2-7,many,TRBV30,TRBD2,CASLRGSSLYEQYF,TGTGCCTCCCTCCGCGGGAGTAGTCTCTACGAGCAGTACTTC
TRBJ2-4,-,TRBV2,-,CASRRASLNIQYF,TGTGCCAGCAGGCGGGCTAGCTTAAACATTCAGTACTTC
TRBJ1-2,-,TRBV29-1,-,CSVEGLGSDGYTF,TGCAGCGTTGAGGGATTGGGTTCTGATGGCTACACCTTC
TRBJ1-5,-,TRBV28,-,CASSPRGGSGQPQHF,TGTGCCAGCAGTCCTCGGGGGGGCAGTGGCCAGCCCCAGCATTTT
TRBJ1-5,-,TRBV19,-,CASSMPPSPQHF,TGTGCCAGTAGTATGCCCCCGTCTCCCCAGCATTTT
TRBJ2-5,-,TRBV5-4,TRBD1,CASSRGTGDQETQYF,TGTGCCAGCAGTCGAGGGACAGGCGATCAAGAGACCCAGTACTTC
TRBJ1-1,-,TRBV11-3,TRBD1,CASSANRGNTEAFF,TGTGCCAGCAGCGCTAACAGGGGGAACACTGAAGCTTTCTTT
TRBJ2-5,-,TRBV29-1,-,CSVEALAGYGETQYF,TGCAGCGTTGAGGCCCTGGCAGGATACGGGGAGACCCAGTACTTC
TRBJ2-3,-,TRBV6-5,-,CASRLRDTQYF,TGTGCCAGCAGGCTTAGGGATACGCAGTATTTT
TRBJ2-2,-,TRBV14,-,CASSSRRPGELFF,TGTGCCAGCAGCTCTCGTCGGCCGGGGGAGCTGTTTTTT
TRBJ1-1,-,TRBV18,-,CASSPGAGTNTEAFF,TGTGCCAGCTCACCGGGGGCAGGGACGAACACTGAAGCTTTCTTT